The 26 T cell receptor beta chains reported below all come from one sample, sequenced in a study of blood T cell repertoires in COVID-19. Produced via immunoSEQ multiplex PCR; TCRdb's table is partial and in-frame only. This table has under 100,000 clones, roughly 82% appearing once. The sequencing input was peripheral blood. These receptors all come from a woman of 80 years or more with active or convalescent COVID-19.

The rearrangement joins TRBV2 to TRBJ1-1; 8 positions agree with TRBD1. The CDR3 totals 15 residues. With V trimmed by 4 bases and J by 3 bases, 7 bases remained unmatched. Germline assignment: CDR1 SNHLY and CDR2 FYNNEI. The chain's CDR3 is CASSAGGQRDTEAFF. In nucleotides, the CDR3 is TGTGCCAGCAGTGCAGGGGGCCAGAGGGACACTGAAGCTTTCTTT.

The rearrangement links TRBV10-3 to TRBJ2-7; 12 bases line up with TRBD2. The CDR3 sequence is 14 residues long. CDR1 is ENHRY, CDR2 SYGVKD, per germline. J gave up 2 bases and V 7 bases, and 3 bases lay outside the gene matches. For the CDR3, the DNA is TGTGCCATCAAAACTAGCGGGGGGCCCTACGAGCAGTACTTC. It is translated as CAIKTSGGPYEQYF.

The chain carries TRBV9 and TRBJ2-3; the match to TRBD2 covers 8 bases. V shed 0 bases, J shed 0 bases, and the junction held 9 bases outside the gene matches. The CDR3 length is 18 residues. The germline gives CDR1 SGDLS, CDR2 YYNGEE. For the CDR3, the DNA is TGTGCCAGCAGCGTAGATCGGCTAGCGGGCAGAAGCACAGATACGCAGTATTTT. It yields the protein CASSVDRLAGRSTDTQYF.

This sequence joins TRBV7-8 and TRBJ2-1, with TRBD2 matching 7 bases. The CDR3 totals 16 residues. The V gene's germline CDR1 is SGHVS and CDR2 FQNEAQ. J gave up 1 base and V 3 bases, and 6 bases lay outside the gene matches. The chain's CDR3 is CASSFGRGSSYNEQFF. DNA for the CDR3: TGTGCCAGCAGCTTTGGGCGGGGGAGTTCCTACAATGAGCAGTTCTTC. Drawing the rest from reference TRBV7-8 and TRBJ2-1, the complete variable domain is GAGVSQSPRYKVAKRGQDVALRCDPISGHVSLFWYQQALGQGPEFLTYFQNEAQLDKSGLPSDRFFAERPEGSVSTLKIQRTQQEDSAVYLCASSFGRGSSYNEQFFGPGTRLTVL.

V is TRBV5-1 and J is TRBJ2-7; TRBD1 matches 9 bases. The trim removed 3 bases at V and 7 bases at J, leaving 5 bases unmatched. This CDR3 comprises 13 residues. From germline, CDR1 is SGHRS and CDR2 YFSETQ. The CDR3 protein is CASSWGQGGEQYF. The CDR3 nucleotides are TGCGCCAGCAGCTGGGGACAGGGTGGGGAGCAGTACTTC.

CDR3 nucleotides: TGTGCCAGCAGCCAAGGGCAGGACAGGGGGCTCTACGAGCAGTACTTC. This encodes CASSQGQDRGLYEQYF. The genes are TRBV3-1 (or the pseudogene TRBV3-2) and TRBJ2-7; 11 nucleotides match TRBD1. The V and J ends lost 1 base and 3 bases, in that order; junction bases with no gene match: 5. The germline V gene encodes CDR1 LGHDT and CDR2 YNNKEL (reference sequence). There are 16 residues in the CDR3.

The chain recombines TRBV13 with TRBJ1-6; 7 bases are shared with TRBD1. V trimming: 0 bases; J trimming: 5 bases; junction bases outside the gene matches: 1. The CDR3 is 15 amino acids. The germline V gene has CDR1 PRHDT and CDR2 FYEKMQ (reference sequence). In nucleotides, the CDR3 is TGTGCCAGCAGCTTAGGGACAGGGAATAATTCACCCCTCCACTTT. It specifies CASSLGTGNNSPLHF.

CDR3 in amino acids: CASSLSGEKLFF. The CDR3 nucleotides read TGTGCCAGCAGTTTATCAGGGGAAAAACTGTTTTTT. This rearrangement joins TRBV12-3 or TRBV12-4 to TRBJ1-4; the D gene is possibly TRBD1 (5 bases). Trimming stripped 2 bases from V and 8 bases from J, with 6 bases between. The CDR3 is made up of 12 amino acids.

The genes are TRBV2 and TRBJ2-2; D is unclear. Trimming left V 3 bases short and J 3 bases short, with 14 bases between. Germline CDR1 is SNHLY and CDR2 is FYNNEI. This CDR3 comprises 16 residues. Written as DNA, the CDR3 is TGTGCCAGCAGTGATACTCCGCCATCACACACCGGGGAGCTGTTTTTT. It codes for CASSDTPPSHTGELFF.

The chain carries TRBV5-8 and TRBJ1-5; 7 nucleotides align to TRBD1. The CDR3 consists of 17 residues. The J segment lost 0 bases and the V segment lost 4 bases, leaving 10 bases of the junction unmatched. Germline lookup yields CDR1 SGHTS and CDR2 YDEGEE. The CDR3 region is CASSVSGTVLSNQPQHF. The CDR3 DNA sequence: TGTGCCAGCAGCGTTTCCGGGACAGTCCTTAGCAATCAGCCCCAGCATTTT.

This clone was detected only once. The J gene is TRBJ1-2, the V gene TRBV18; D not resolved. V gave up 6 bases and J gave up 5 bases, with 7 bases separating them. Germline CDR1 is KGHSH and CDR2 is LQKENI. The CDR3 has 11 residues. The DNA for the CDR3 is TGTGCCAGCTCGCGGGAGTATGGCTACACCTTC. This codes for CASSREYGYTF.

This rearrangement joins TRBV5-4 to TRBJ2-1; D gene uncertain. Germline CDR1 and CDR2: SGHNT and YYREEE (reference sequence). CDR3 length equals 13 residues. V was shortened by 3 bases and J by 5 bases, with 9 bases between the two germline ends. The CDR3 DNA sequence: TGTGCCAGCAGCTCCGAGGCAGACAATGAGCAGTTCTTC. It yields the protein CASSSEADNEQFF.

This clone appeared a few times. This chain links TRBV19 with TRBJ1-5; D is unresolved. There are 16 residues in the CDR3. CDR1 and CDR2 from the germline V gene are LNHDA and SQIVND (reference sequence). V was pared by 1 base and J by 2 bases, with 12 bases between. In nucleotides, the CDR3 is TGTGCCAGTAGTATAGTGGGCCCAGTCGGCAATCAGCCCCAGCATTTT. It translates to CASSIVGPVGNQPQHF.

This clone was detected a few times. The chain recombines TRBV6-5 with TRBJ2-2, with a possible D match to TRBD2 (7 bases). Germline V gene sequence: CDR1 MNHEY, CDR2 SVGAGI. With 11 bases removed from V and 7 bases from J, the gap between germline ends came to 17 bases. The CDR3 length is 13 residues. The CDR3 protein is CAGGGRAIGELFF. The CDR3 DNA sequence: TGTGCCGGCGGGGGCAGGGCGATCGGGGAGCTGTTTTTT.

This sequence joins TRBV7-9 and TRBJ1-1, with D possibly matching TRBD1 (5 bases). From germline, CDR1 is SEHNR and CDR2 FQNEAQ (reference sequence). V lost 5 bases, J lost 4 bases, and 14 bases lay in between. The CDR3 totals 14 residues. The CDR3 DNA sequence: TGTGCCAGCAGCATGGGCAGGGAGGGCACTGAAGCTTTCTTT. Amino acid sequence: CASSMGREGTEAFF.

This clone appeared once. V usage is TRBV6-6 and J usage is TRBJ2-1, with 8 bases fitting TRBD1. Germline-derived CDR1 and CDR2 are MNHNY and SVGAGI (reference sequence). The ends lost 9 bases at V and 0 bases at J; junction bases unmatched: 4. The CDR3 covers 14 residues. The CDR3 DNA reads TGTGCCAGTAGAACAGGGGGCTCCTACAATGAGCAGTTCTTC. Residues: CASRTGGSYNEQFF.

This clone has a handful of counts. This rearrangement joins TRBV5-5 to TRBJ2-1, with 7 bases fitting TRBD1. With V trimmed by 5 bases and J by 3 bases, 5 bases remained unmatched. CDR1 is SGHKS, CDR2 YYEKEE, per germline (reference sequence). This CDR3 has 14 residues. CDR3 sequence reads: CASSPGTDYNEQFF. In DNA, the CDR3 is TGTGCCAGCAGTCCCGGGACAGACTACAATGAGCAGTTCTTC.

The chain uses TRBV6-5 and TRBJ2-7; 7 bases agree with TRBD2. Germline loops: CDR1 MNHEY, CDR2 SVGAGI. The CDR3 has 14 residues. Trimming removed 2 bases from V and 5 bases from J; junction bases left unmatched: 6. The CDR3 region is CASSYGGETDEQYF. The CDR3 nucleotides are TGTGCCAGCAGTTACGGGGGGGAGACGGACGAGCAGTACTTC.

V usage is TRBV7-9 and J usage is TRBJ2-5, with D uncertain. The V and J ends lost 1 base and 7 bases respectively, with 13 bases between them. Looked up from germline, CDR1 is SEHNR and CDR2 is FQNEAQ (reference sequence). This CDR3 is built from 14 residues. The CDR3 protein is CASSLEAVLVTQYF. The CDR3, as DNA: TGTGCCAGCAGCTTAGAGGCGGTTCTGGTGACCCAGTACTTC.

This chain connects TRBV13 to TRBJ1-6; D remains unclear. Germline assignment: CDR1 PRHDT and CDR2 FYEKMQ (reference sequence). This CDR3 region has 11 residues. Trimming took 5 bases from V and 9 from J, leaving 5 bases between them. CDR3 DNA sequence: TGTGCCAGCAGCGCCGGTTCACCCCTCCACTTT. Its protein is CASSAGSPLHF.

V is TRBV18 and J is TRBJ1-2; 8 nucleotides align to TRBD1. V shed 6 bases and J 0 bases; nucleotides not matched to a gene: 3. This CDR3 is built from 14 residues. CDR1 is KGHSH and CDR2 is LQKENI in the germline V gene. CDR3 loop: CASSDRGSNYGYTF. The DNA for the CDR3 is TGTGCCAGCTCTGACAGGGGCTCTAACTATGGCTACACCTTC.

This chain uses TRBV7-2 with TRBJ1-1; the D gene is possibly TRBD1 (6 bases). Deletions cut 0 bases from V and 1 base from J, with 9 bases between. In germline, CDR1 is SGHTA, CDR2 FQGNSA. The CDR3 loop spans 15 amino acids. The CDR3 DNA sequence: TGTGCCAGCAGCTTAGCGGCCAGGGGGAACACTGAAGCTTTCTTT. Protein product: CASSLAARGNTEAFF.

This chain joins TRBV11-3 and TRBJ2-2; no reliable D call. V lost 5 bases to trimming and J lost 8 bases, with 15 bases between them. Germline CDR1 is SGHNT and CDR2 is YENEEA. The CDR3 has 14 residues. The CDR3, as DNA: TGTGCCAGCAGCCCAAATCCAGTATCTGGGGAGCTGTTTTTT. This encodes CASSPNPVSGELFF.

V gene TRBV12-3 or TRBV12-4 combines with J gene TRBJ2-7, with D possibly TRBD2 on 5 matching bases. The CDR3 loop spans 12 amino acids. Between the trimmed V and J ends, which lost 5 bases and 3 bases, there was a span of 8 bases. CDR3 region: CASSPGFYEQYF. The CDR3 DNA sequence: TGTGCCAGCAGTCCGGGATTCTACGAGCAGTACTTC.

Comments on this clone: The junction departs from the called germline gene at one end, perhaps through a read error. The V and J genes are TRBV29-1 and TRBJ1-1, with 7 bases matching TRBD1. This CDR3 has 13 residues. Germline CDR1 SQVTM, CDR2 ANQGSEA. Here the CDR3 DNA reads TGCAGCGCTGAACAGGGGATAAATACTGAAGCTTTCTTT. It encodes CSAEQGINTEAFF.

The V call is TRBV6-6, the J call TRBJ2-2, with 7 positions matching TRBD1. Germline V lookup: CDR1 MNHNY, CDR2 SVGAGI (reference sequence). V lost 5 bases to trimming and J lost 3 bases; unmatched junction nucleotides: 6. The CDR3 runs 15 residues. CDR3 residues: CASSRKTGYTGELFF. In DNA form, the CDR3 reads TGTGCCAGCAGTAGAAAGACAGGGTACACCGGGGAGCTGTTTTTT.